Each of the 3 T cell receptor beta chains below was sequenced from the same sample in a study of blood T cell repertoires in COVID-19. TCRdb's table, derived via immunoSEQ multiplex PCR, lists solely in-frame clones and lacks some. The table has roughly 89,000 clones, about 80% seen once. Sequenced material: peripheral blood. These receptors were collected from a woman aged 70 to 79 with acute or convalescent COVID-19.

The chain recombines TRBV5-1 with TRBJ2-2; a possible D gene is TRBD1 (6 bases). The CDR3 runs to 14 residues. Germline lookup yields CDR1 SGHRS and CDR2 YFSETQ. The V gene lost 0 bases and the J gene lost 5 bases, with 8 bases spanning the gap. The chain's CDR3 is CASSLEGTTGELFF. Here the CDR3 DNA reads TGCGCCAGCAGCTTGGAAGGGACAACCGGGGAGCTGTTTTTT.

The genes are TRBV2 and TRBJ2-7; D uncertain. From germline, CDR1 is SNHLY and CDR2 FYNNEI. The CDR3 is 14 residues long. V lost 2 bases and J lost 7, with 15 bases in between. The CDR3 sequence is CASSEQGPVGEQYF. Written as DNA, the CDR3 is TGTGCCAGCAGTGAACAAGGCCCTGTCGGGGAGCAGTACTTC.

The V call is TRBV10-3, the J call TRBJ1-1; 11 nucleotides line up with TRBD1. The germline CDR1 and CDR2 sequences are ENHRY and SYGVKD. The trim removed 6 bases at V and 5 bases at J, leaving 5 bases unmatched. The CDR3 totals 14 residues. The CDR3: CAIRSDRGRTEAFF. The CDR3 DNA reads as TGTGCCATCAGATCGGACAGGGGGCGAACTGAAGCTTTCTTT.